These T cell receptor beta chains were read from a single sample in a study of T cell responses to AZD1222 COVID-19 vaccine. Profiled with immunoSEQ multiplex PCR; TCRdb holds only in-frame clones, not every one. The repertoire includes roughly 120,000 clones, over 80% of them detected once, and 11% to 15% sits in the top ten. The specimen was peripheral blood, collected on day 0 of AZD1222 vaccination. The source of these receptors is an adult in good health. Each CDR3 is given with its conserved first and last residue. D genes are given only for firm matches. For some rows the clone size is stated as once, few or many, or as a class when expanded; others skip it.

size | J | V | D | CDR3 | DNA
. | TRBJ1-6 | TRBV27 | . | CASSRGRGASLHF | TGTGCCAGCAGCCGGGGACGGGGCGCATCCCTCCACTTT
. | TRBJ1-6 | TRBV19 | . | CASSMGAGVYSPLHF | TGTGCCAGTAGTATGGGCGCAGGGGTGTATTCACCCCTCCACTTT
. | TRBJ1-4 | TRBV10-3 | TRBD1 | CAIRQGLNEKLFF | TGTGCCATAAGACAGGGGCTTAATGAAAAACTGTTTTTT
. | TRBJ2-7 | TRBV5-1 | . | CASRGAGSSYEQYF | TGCGCCAGCAGGGGGGCTGGGAGCTCCTACGAGCAGTACTTC
. | TRBJ1-5 | TRBV6-2/TRBV6-3 | . | CASSSDRLVIRDQPQHF | TGTGCCAGCAGCTCCGACAGGTTGGTTATTCGGGATCAGCCCCAGCATTTT
. | TRBJ2-7 | TRBV5-1 | TRBD2 | CASSWTGTSGGYRVDEQYF | TGCGCCAGCAGCTGGACCGGGACTAGCGGGGGGTATCGTGTCGACGAGCAGTACTTC
. | TRBJ2-3 | TRBV4-1 | . | CASSQDDGLSADTQYF | TGCGCCAGCAGCCAAGATGACGGGTTGAGTGCAGATACGCAGTATTTT
once | TRBJ1-2 | TRBV5-8 | . | CASTEASSYGYTF | TGTGCCAGCACAGAAGCGTCAAGCTATGGCTACACCTTC
. | TRBJ2-7 | TRBV5-4 | . | CASSLGGTPSYEQYF | TGTGCCAGCAGCTTGGGAGGGACACCTTCCTACGAGCAGTACTTC
. | TRBJ1-2 | TRBV6-5 | TRBD1 | CASSYSGGGSFGYTF | TGTGCCAGCAGTTACTCGGGAGGGGGCTCTTTTGGCTACACCTTC
. | TRBJ2-1 | TRBV7-9 | . | CASSARDVELFF | TGTGCCAGCAGCGCCCGGGACGTCGAATTGTTCTTC
once | TRBJ1-1 | TRBV10-3 | TRBD1 | CAIRGDREGTEAFF | TGTGCCATCAGGGGAGACAGGGAAGGTACTGAAGCTTTCTTT
once | TRBJ1-2 | TRBV4-1 | TRBD1 | CASSQVGTAYGYTF | TGCGCCAGCAGCCAAGTCGGGACAGCCTATGGCTACACCTTC
. | TRBJ1-2 | TRBV19 | . | CASRDRNHRDDGYTF | TGTGCCAGTAGGGACCGGAACCACAGGGATGATGGCTACACCTTC
. | TRBJ1-2 | TRBV6-5 | . | CASIGGNYGYTF | TGTGCCAGCATAGGGGGGAACTATGGCTACACCTTC
. | TRBJ1-1 | TRBV29-1 | . | CSLGVGTEAFF | TGCAGCCTAGGGGTGGGCACTGAAGCTTTCTTT
. | TRBJ2-2 | TRBV10-3 | TRBD2 | CAISERGDTGELFF | TGTGCCATCAGTGAACGGGGGGACACCGGGGAGCTGTTTTTT
. | TRBJ2-3 | TRBV11-3 | TRBD2 | CASSFGLAATDTQYF | TGTGCCAGCAGCTTTGGCCTAGCGGCTACAGATACGCAGTATTTT